The TCR beta chain under discussion was sequenced for a study of blood T cell repertoires in COVID-19 (dated by TCRdb to between 2020 and 2021). In terms of the full investigation: Samples from collaborators originated in the United States, Italy and Spain and spanned both the acute and convalescent phases of COVID-19. The material from the prospective study consisted of cDNA or gDNA derived from T cells, B-cell-depleted T cells, or PBMCs. Subjects who had been exposed to COVID-19, were actively infected with it, or had recovered from it provided the deeply sampled blood TCRbeta repertoires that made up the dataset. The repertoires were released in a freely available public database intended as a resource for research on the immune response to SARS-CoV-2. Samples were obtained from the ongoing ImmuneRACE study (first 160 participants) and from some 1,200 subjects provided by 6 global collaborators. Nearly every sample came with metadata listing a de-identified subject ID, COVID-19 status, age in years and sex. Where HLA class I and class II types were available, the types were taken from metadata supplied by the sample provider, not from assay-based typing. General study outcomes and caveats: The quantity of clinical and demographic metadata differed by source and by participant and was supplied without curation.

To note about this clone: No antigen is known for it. No per-base quality is available; no much larger clone lies one base away.

One collaborating source in Seattle enrolled patients during active infection and followed them longitudinally through the course of disease. The collaborating institutions used their own protocols to collect whole blood in K2EDTA tubes. For TCRbeta analysis, collaborators shipped samples in one of three forms: frozen whole blood, isolated PBMCs, or DNA extracted from either of those sample types. The immunoSEQ Assay, a bias-controlled multiplex PCR, was used to amplify TCRbeta CDR3 regions from genomic DNA. Per the source publication's procedure: Within the assay, amplification of reference gene primers was used to estimate how many nucleated cells each sample contained. To quantify the absolute abundance of each unique TCRbeta CDR3 rearrangement, sequence reads were collapsed and filtered. For each sample, productive Simpson clonality was calculated as the square root of Simpson's diversity index across productive rearrangements. The immuneACCESS repertoire file appears here via TCRdb, limited to in-frame rearrangements. These files lack a portion of the clones; in checked studies, under half of the deficit traces to unresolved V genes, and the cause of the others is not known. V and J calls and clone size are as listed in that table; D and trimming were resolved from the DNA. The sample table contains hundreds of thousands of clones; only one count was recorded for 70% to 90% of them. 0.75% to 0.85% of the sample is in the top ten clones.

V is cut back by 7 bases and J by 2 bases, with 1 base in the junction unmatched. As encoded in the germline V gene, CDR1 is MGHDK while CDR2 is SYGVNS. Inclusive of the bounding cysteine and phenylalanine, the CDR3 is 13 residues long. Only the CDR3 part of the read is kept: 39 bases, read in frame from the first base. This TCR was recovered from a man between 18 and 29 years old with COVID-19, enrolled during active disease. This chain is built from TRBV25-1 and TRBJ1-3, with 8 bases aligning to TRBD1. Sequencing was carried out using peripheral blood. The bases are TGTGCCAGCATGACAGGGGCTGGAAACACCATATATTTT. Its protein product is CASMTGAGNTIYF.